These 17 T cell receptor beta chains came from one sample sequenced in a study of early T cells in non-severe SARS-CoV-2 infection. TCRdb re-called the 5' RACE reads with MiXCR, one entry per CDR3 protein. The table has tens of thousands of distinct CDR3 sequences, about 11% seen once; the top ten hold around 12%. The material sequenced was whole blood, taken at baseline. These receptors were collected from an adult who was a healthcare worker with PCR-confirmed SARS-CoV-2 infection or an uninfected control (not recorded which).

The chain uses TRBV19 and TRBJ2-5; no reliable D call. Germline V CDR1 and CDR2: LNHDA, SQIVND (reference sequence). The V end lost 0 bases, the J end lost 4 bases, and 9 bases lay between the germline ends. CDR3 length equals 14 residues. The DNA of the CDR3 is TGTGCCAGTAGTATAGACTGGGTTACAGAGACCCAGTACTTC. Protein: CASSIDWVTETQYF.

This clonotype showed up just a few times. The V and J genes are TRBV11-1 and TRBJ2-5; D remains ambiguous. Germline values: CDR1 SGHAT, CDR2 FQDESV (reference sequence). V lost 5 bases and J 5 bases, leaving 12 bases between the germline ends. CDR3 length equals 13 residues. CDR3 sequence: CASSPRSRETQYF. For the CDR3, the DNA is TGTGCCAGCAGCCCCCGGTCTCGGGAGACCCAGTACTTC. Variable domain in full (rest from reference TRBV11-1 and TRBJ2-5): EAEVAQSPRYKITEKSQAVAFWCDPISGHATLYWYRQILGQGPELLVQFQDESVVDDSQLPKDRFSAERLKGVDSTLKIQPAELGDSAMYLCASSPRSRETQYFGPGTRLLVL.

The chain uses TRBV7-2 and TRBJ2-7, with 9 bases that match TRBD2. Germline V lookup: CDR1 SGHTA, CDR2 FQGNSA. The CDR3 spans 15 residues. Trimming at V came to 5 bases and at J to 2 bases, leaving 7 bases not matched to a gene. The CDR3 DNA reads as TGTGCCAGCAGCGGCCAGAGCGGGGGGCCCTACGAGCAGTACTTC. Translated, it gives CASSGQSGGPYEQYF.

V and J are TRBV5-6 and TRBJ2-3; D is undetermined. CDR1 SGHDT and CDR2 YYEEEE come from the germline V gene. The V end lost 0 bases, the J end lost 3 bases, and 11 bases lay between the germline ends. The length of the CDR3 is 15 residues. This CDR3 is CASSLEGTATDTQYF. The CDR3 DNA is TGTGCCAGCAGCTTGGAGGGAACAGCGACAGATACGCAGTATTTT.

The genes are TRBV7-2 and TRBJ2-5; D is ambiguous. V lost 2 bases and J lost 1, with 17 bases in between. Germline V lookup: CDR1 SGHTA, CDR2 FQGNSA. CDR3 length equals 17 residues. The CDR3 spells CASSLSSPGAVQETQYF. In DNA, the CDR3 is TGTGCCAGCAGCTTATCAAGTCCTGGTGCGGTCCAAGAGACCCAGTACTTC.

The V gene is TRBV19, the J gene TRBJ2-2; D uncertain. Germline CDR1 LNHDA, CDR2 SQIVND (reference sequence). V lost 1 base to trimming and J lost 0 bases, with 9 bases between them. The CDR3 runs 16 residues. The CDR3 DNA sequence: TGTGCCAGTAGTATAGTGGGTCCCGCGAACACCGGGGAGCTGTTTTTT. Translation gives CASSIVGPANTGELFF.

This clonotype showed up just a few times. The chain combines TRBV20-1 with TRBJ2-7; perhaps D is TRBD1 or TRBD2 (6 bases each). With 3 bases removed from V and 5 bases from J, the gap between germline ends came to 14 bases. This CDR3 has 13 residues. CDR1 is DFQATT, CDR2 SNEGSKA, per germline (reference sequence). In nucleotides, the CDR3 is TGCAGTGCTAGTCCCCAGGGGAGGAACGAGCAGTACTTC. This encodes CSASPQGRNEQYF.

This clonotype was counted ten times or more. The V and J genes are TRBV7-8 and TRBJ2-7; D gene uncertain. Trimming pared 1 base from V and 0 bases from J, leaving 7 bases between. This CDR3 region has 14 residues. The germline V gene has CDR1 SGHVS and CDR2 FQNEAQ. The CDR3 coding sequence is TGTGCCAGCAGCTTAGGCCCTAGCTCCTACGAGCAGTACTTC. Protein sequence: CASSLGPSSYEQYF.

The chain joins TRBV2 to TRBJ1-2; 7 bases line up with TRBD1. Looked up from germline, CDR1 is SNHLY and CDR2 is FYNNEI. J gave up 4 bases and V 1 base, and 9 bases lay outside the gene matches. CDR3 length: 16 residues. The CDR3 is CASSEVKGGPSYGYTF. CDR3 nucleotide sequence: TGTGCCAGCAGTGAAGTAAAAGGGGGCCCTTCCTATGGCTACACCTTC.

The V gene is TRBV27, the J gene TRBJ1-1; the match to TRBD1 covers 7 bases. From germline, CDR1 is MNHEY and CDR2 SMNVEV (reference sequence). The CDR3 totals 12 residues. The trim removed 5 bases at V and 9 bases at J, leaving 6 bases unmatched. This chain's CDR3 is CASSPRQGQAFF. The CDR3 DNA is TGTGCCAGCAGTCCCAGACAGGGCCAAGCTTTCTTT.

This clonotype was observed many times. The chain combines TRBV6-5 with TRBJ1-5; D perhaps matches TRBD1 (6 bases). The CDR3 has 15 residues. Germline CDR1 is MNHEY and CDR2 is SVGAGI. The V end lost 6 bases, the J end lost 5 bases, and 17 bases lay between the germline ends. The CDR3 region is CASSLVQGGHQPQHF. CDR3 sequence (DNA): TGTGCCAGCAGCCTAGTACAGGGAGGGCATCAGCCCCAGCATTTT.

This chain joins TRBV2 and TRBJ2-2; D is perhaps TRBD1 or TRBD2 (5 bases each). The V and J ends lost 6 bases and 5 bases respectively, with 13 bases between them. This CDR3 comprises 14 residues. The germline gives CDR1 SNHLY, CDR2 FYNNEI. In DNA form, the CDR3 reads TGTGCCAGCAGAAGGGACCTGGGGACCGGGGAGCTGTTTTTT. Translating it yields CASRRDLGTGELFF.

This clonotype came up a few times. This chain joins TRBV28 and TRBJ2-2; tentatively, D is TRBD1 or TRBD2 (5 bases each). The ends were cut back, 7 bases at V and 3 bases at J, with 15 bases in the middle. The CDR3 has 15 residues. Per the germline V gene, CDR1 is MDHEN and CDR2 is SYDVKM. The CDR3 DNA is TGTGCCAGCATCATTTCGGGGCCTTACACCGGGGAGCTGTTTTTT. Translation gives CASIISGPYTGELFF.

The chain employs TRBV5-1 and TRBJ2-7; 7 nucleotides line up with TRBD1. The CDR3 extends over 15 amino acids. The trim removed 1 base at V and 4 bases at J, leaving 8 bases unmatched. Germline CDR1 SGHRS, CDR2 YFSETQ. The CDR3 DNA reads as TGCGCCAGCAGCTTGTCTGGACAGGCAATTTACGAGCAGTACTTC. Its translation: CASSLSGQAIYEQYF.

This clonotype turned up a few times. The chain couples TRBV3-1 to TRBJ1-2; 7 nucleotides align to TRBD1. Germline CDR1 LGHDT, CDR2 YNNKEL (reference sequence). This CDR3 is built from 11 residues. Trimming took 4 bases from V and 10 from J; bases not matched to a gene: 3. As DNA, the CDR3 is TGTGCCAGCAGCCCAGGACAGGACTACACCTTC. Translating gives CASSPGQDYTF.

This clonotype was counted only a few times. The rearrangement uses TRBV6-5 and TRBJ1-2; 8 nucleotides line up with TRBD1. The CDR3 sequence is 14 residues long. V was pared by 6 bases and J by 4 bases, with 7 bases of the junction left unmatched. Germline values: CDR1 MNHEY, CDR2 SVGAGI. The CDR3, as DNA: TGTGCCAGCAGCAGAGACAGGGGAAGCTATGGCTACACCTTC. Protein: CASSRDRGSYGYTF.

There are a few counts of this clonotype. V is TRBV29-1 and J is TRBJ2-3; tentatively, D is TRBD2 (5 bases). Trimming took off 3 bases at V and 5 bases at J, with 15 bases between the two ends. The germline CDR1 and CDR2 sequences are SQVTM and ANQGSEA. The CDR3 covers 14 residues. The CDR3 region is CSVELPGNLDTQYF. The CDR3 DNA sequence: TGCAGCGTTGAGTTACCGGGGAATTTAGATACGCAGTATTTT.